This T cell receptor beta chain was recorded in a study of blood T cells in healthy people across ages. This clonotype showed up many times. Next came a second PCR, run for about 6 to 12 cycles, which used a sample-barcoded 5' primer along with a J-beta primer mix. One entry per CDR3 protein, called by TCRdb with MiXCR from the 5' RACE reads. The repertoire holds 800,000 to 950,000 distinct CDR3 sequences, with roughly 28% as singletons. Germline lookup yields CDR1 MNHEY and CDR2 SMNVEV (reference sequence). This CDR3 is 14 amino acids long. Trimming cost V 3 bases and J 2 bases, with 9 bases left between them. These data are also associated with another study on T cells of mothers and their children.

Sequencing was carried out using blood. The V call is TRBV27, the J call TRBJ2-3; no firm D call. The clonotype was recovered from a woman aged 40 to 50 in good health. The CDR3 region has the DNA TGTGCCAGCAGTTTGTCGGGCGCCACAGATACGCAGTATTTT. Protein: CASSLSGATDTQYF.